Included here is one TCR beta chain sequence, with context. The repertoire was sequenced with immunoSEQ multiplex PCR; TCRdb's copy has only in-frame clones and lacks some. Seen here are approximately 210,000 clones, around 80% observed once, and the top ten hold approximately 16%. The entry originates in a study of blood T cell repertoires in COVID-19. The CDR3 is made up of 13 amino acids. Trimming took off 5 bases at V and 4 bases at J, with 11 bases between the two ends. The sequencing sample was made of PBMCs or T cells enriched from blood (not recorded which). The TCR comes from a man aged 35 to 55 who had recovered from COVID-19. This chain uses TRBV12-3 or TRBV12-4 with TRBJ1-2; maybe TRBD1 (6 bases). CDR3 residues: CASSRTGTYGYTF. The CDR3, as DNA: TGTGCCAGCAGTCGTACAGGGACCTATGGCTACACCTTC.